The text below deals with one TCR beta chain. The sample belongs to a study of control samples from healthy donors and cancer patients. The assay was immunoSEQ multiplex PCR, and TCRdb's table has in-frame clones only and misses some. Here the sample spans around 80,000 clones, about 88% being singletons. V lost 4 bases and J lost 10, with 11 bases in between. From germline, CDR1 is SGHAT and CDR2 FQNNGV. The CDR3 runs to 11 residues. The chain joins TRBV11-2 to TRBJ2-7; D is ambiguous. The sequencing sample was made of blood. This receptor was identified in a woman between 45 and 65 years old in good health. CDR3 nucleotides: TGTGCCAGCAGCTCTATAAGGGAACAGTACTTC. This gives the protein CASSSIREQYF. Supplemented by reference TRBV11-2 and TRBJ2-7, the full variable domain reads EAGVAQSPRYKIIEKRQSVAFWCNPISGHATLYWYQQILGQGPKLLIQFQNNGVVDDSQLPKDRFSAERLKGVDSTLKIQPAKLEDSAVYLCASSSIREQYFGPGTRLTVT.